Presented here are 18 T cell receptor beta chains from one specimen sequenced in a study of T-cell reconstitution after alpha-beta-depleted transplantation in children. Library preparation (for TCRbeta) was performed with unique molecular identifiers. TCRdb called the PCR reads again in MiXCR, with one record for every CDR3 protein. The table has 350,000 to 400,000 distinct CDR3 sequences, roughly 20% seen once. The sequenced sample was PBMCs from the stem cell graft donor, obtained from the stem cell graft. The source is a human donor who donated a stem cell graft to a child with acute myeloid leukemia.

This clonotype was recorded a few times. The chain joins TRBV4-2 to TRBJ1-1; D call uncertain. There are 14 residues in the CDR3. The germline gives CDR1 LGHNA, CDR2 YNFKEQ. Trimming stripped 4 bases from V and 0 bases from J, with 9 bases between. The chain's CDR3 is CASSRDTLNTEAFF. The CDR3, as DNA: TGTGCCAGCAGCCGAGACACCCTGAACACTGAAGCTTTCTTT.

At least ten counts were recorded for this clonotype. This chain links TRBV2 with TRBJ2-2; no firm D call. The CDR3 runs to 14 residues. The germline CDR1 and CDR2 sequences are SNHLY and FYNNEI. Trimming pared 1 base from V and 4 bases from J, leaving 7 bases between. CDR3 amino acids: CASSEGSVTGELFF. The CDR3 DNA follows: TGTGCCAGCAGTGAAGGCAGCGTCACCGGGGAGCTGTTTTTT.

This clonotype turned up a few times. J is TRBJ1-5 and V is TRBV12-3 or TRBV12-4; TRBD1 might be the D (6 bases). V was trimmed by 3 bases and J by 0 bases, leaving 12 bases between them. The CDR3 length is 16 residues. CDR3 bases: TGTGCCAGCAGTTTGTCGGGGGCGCGTAGCAATCAGCCCCAGCATTTT. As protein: CASSLSGARSNQPQHF.

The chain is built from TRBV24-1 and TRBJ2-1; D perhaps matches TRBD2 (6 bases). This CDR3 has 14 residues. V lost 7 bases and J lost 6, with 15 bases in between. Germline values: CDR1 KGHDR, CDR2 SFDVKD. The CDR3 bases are TGTGCCACCAGCCTCCCGGGGGAGGCCAATGAGCAGTTCTTC. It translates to CATSLPGEANEQFF.

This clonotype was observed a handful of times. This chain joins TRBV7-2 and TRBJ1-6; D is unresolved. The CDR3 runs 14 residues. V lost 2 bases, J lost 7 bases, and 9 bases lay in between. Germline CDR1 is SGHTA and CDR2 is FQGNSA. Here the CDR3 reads CASSLINLNSPLHF. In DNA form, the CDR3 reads TGTGCCAGCAGCTTAATCAACCTCAATTCACCCCTCCACTTT.

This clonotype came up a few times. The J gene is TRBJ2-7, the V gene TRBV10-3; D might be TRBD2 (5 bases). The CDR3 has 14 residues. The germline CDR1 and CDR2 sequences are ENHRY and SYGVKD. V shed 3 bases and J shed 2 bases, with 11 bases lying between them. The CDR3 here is CAISESERPYEQYF. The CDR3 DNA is TGTGCCATCAGTGAATCTGAGCGGCCCTACGAGCAGTACTTC.

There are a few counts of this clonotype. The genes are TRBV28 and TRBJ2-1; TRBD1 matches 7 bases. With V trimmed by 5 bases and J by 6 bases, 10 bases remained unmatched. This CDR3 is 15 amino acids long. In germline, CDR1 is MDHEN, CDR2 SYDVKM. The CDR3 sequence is CASSPIPTGINEQFF. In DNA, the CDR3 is TGTGCCAGCAGTCCTATACCGACAGGGATCAATGAGCAGTTCTTC.

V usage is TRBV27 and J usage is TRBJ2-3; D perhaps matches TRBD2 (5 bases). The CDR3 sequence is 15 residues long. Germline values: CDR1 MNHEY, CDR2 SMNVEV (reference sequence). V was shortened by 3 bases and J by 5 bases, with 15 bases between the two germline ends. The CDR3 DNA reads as TGTGCCAGCAGTTTGCGCCTAGCCCGGGGAGATACGCAGTATTTT. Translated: CASSLRLARGDTQYF.

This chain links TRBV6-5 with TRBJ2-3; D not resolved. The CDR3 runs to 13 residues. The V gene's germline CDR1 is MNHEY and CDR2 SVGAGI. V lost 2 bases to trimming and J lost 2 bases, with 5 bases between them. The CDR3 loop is CASSYRDTDTQYF. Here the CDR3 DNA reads TGTGCCAGCAGTTACCGAGACACAGATACGCAGTATTTT.

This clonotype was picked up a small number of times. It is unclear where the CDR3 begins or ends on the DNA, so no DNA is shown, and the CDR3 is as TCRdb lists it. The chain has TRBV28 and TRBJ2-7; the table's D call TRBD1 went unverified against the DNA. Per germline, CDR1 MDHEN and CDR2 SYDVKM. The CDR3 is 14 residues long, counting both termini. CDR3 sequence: CASSTSQGGDEQYF.

CDR3: CSAMTSGRLNEQFF. The CDR3 DNA is TGCAGTGCTATGACTAGCGGGAGATTAAATGAGCAGTTCTTC. V and J are TRBV20-1 and TRBJ2-1, with TRBD2 matching 12 bases. Germline CDR1 reads DFQATT; CDR2 reads SNEGSKA (reference sequence). CDR3 length equals 14 residues. Germline trimming cut 4 bases from V and 7 bases from J; bases unmatched to any gene: 5.

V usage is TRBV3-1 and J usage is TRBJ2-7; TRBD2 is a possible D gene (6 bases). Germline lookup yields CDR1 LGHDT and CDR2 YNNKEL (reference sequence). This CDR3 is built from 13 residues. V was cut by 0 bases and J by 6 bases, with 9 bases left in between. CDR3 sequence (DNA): TGTGCCAGCAGCCAAGACCCCGGGAGCGAGCAGTACTTC. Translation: CASSQDPGSEQYF.

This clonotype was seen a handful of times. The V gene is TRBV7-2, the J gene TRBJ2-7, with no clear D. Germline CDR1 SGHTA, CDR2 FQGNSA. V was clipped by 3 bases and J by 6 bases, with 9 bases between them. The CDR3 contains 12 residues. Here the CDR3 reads CASSFIATEQYF. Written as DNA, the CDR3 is TGTGCCAGCAGCTTTATCGCCACCGAGCAGTACTTC.

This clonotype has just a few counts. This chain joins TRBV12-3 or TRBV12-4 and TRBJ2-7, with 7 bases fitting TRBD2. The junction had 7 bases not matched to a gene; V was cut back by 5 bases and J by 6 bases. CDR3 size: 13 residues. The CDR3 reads CASSLRTSGEQYF. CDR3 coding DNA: TGTGCCAGCAGTCTGCGGACTAGTGGCGAGCAGTACTTC.

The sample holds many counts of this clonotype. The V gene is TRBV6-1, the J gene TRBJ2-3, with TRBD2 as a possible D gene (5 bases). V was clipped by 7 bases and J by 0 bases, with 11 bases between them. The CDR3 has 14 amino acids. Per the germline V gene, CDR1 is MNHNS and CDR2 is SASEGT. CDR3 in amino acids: CASNQLGSTDTQYF. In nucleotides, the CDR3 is TGTGCCAGCAACCAACTAGGGAGCACAGATACGCAGTATTTT.

Here the CDR3 reads CASLGGSTDTQYF. CDR3 sequence (DNA): TGTGCCAGCTTGGGTGGGAGCACAGATACGCAGTATTTT. The rearrangement links TRBV2 to TRBJ2-3; no definite D call. V lost 8 bases and J 0 bases, leaving 9 bases between the germline ends. This CDR3 spans 13 amino acids. The germline V gene encodes CDR1 SNHLY and CDR2 FYNNEI.

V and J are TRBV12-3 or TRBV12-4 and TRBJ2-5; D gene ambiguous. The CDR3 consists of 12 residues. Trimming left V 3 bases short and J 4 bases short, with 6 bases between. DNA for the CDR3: TGTGCCAGCAGTTTTTCGGGAGAGACCCAGTACTTC. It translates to CASSFSGETQYF.

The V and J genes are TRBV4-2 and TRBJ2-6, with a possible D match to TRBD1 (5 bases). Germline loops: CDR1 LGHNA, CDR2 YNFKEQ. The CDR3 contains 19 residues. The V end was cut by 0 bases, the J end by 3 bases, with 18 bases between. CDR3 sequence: CASSQEPKVEGVGANVLTF. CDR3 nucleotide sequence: TGTGCCAGCAGCCAAGAGCCTAAGGTTGAAGGGGTTGGGGCCAACGTCCTGACTTTC.